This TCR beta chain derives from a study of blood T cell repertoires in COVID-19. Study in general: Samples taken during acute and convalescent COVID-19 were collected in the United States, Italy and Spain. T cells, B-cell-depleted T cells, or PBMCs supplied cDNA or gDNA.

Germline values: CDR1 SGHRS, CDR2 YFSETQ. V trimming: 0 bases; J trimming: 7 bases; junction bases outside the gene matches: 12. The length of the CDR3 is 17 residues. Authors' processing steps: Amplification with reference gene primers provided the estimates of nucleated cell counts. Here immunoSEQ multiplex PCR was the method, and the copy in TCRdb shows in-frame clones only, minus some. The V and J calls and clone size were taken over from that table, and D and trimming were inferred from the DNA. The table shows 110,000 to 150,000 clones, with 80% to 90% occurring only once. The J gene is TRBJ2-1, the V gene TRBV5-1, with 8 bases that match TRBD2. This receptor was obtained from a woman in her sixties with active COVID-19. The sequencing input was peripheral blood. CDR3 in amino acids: CASSLAAGAGAVNEQFF. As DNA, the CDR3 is TGCGCCAGCAGCTTGGCTGCGGGAGCGGGGGCTGTGAATGAGCAGTTCTTC.